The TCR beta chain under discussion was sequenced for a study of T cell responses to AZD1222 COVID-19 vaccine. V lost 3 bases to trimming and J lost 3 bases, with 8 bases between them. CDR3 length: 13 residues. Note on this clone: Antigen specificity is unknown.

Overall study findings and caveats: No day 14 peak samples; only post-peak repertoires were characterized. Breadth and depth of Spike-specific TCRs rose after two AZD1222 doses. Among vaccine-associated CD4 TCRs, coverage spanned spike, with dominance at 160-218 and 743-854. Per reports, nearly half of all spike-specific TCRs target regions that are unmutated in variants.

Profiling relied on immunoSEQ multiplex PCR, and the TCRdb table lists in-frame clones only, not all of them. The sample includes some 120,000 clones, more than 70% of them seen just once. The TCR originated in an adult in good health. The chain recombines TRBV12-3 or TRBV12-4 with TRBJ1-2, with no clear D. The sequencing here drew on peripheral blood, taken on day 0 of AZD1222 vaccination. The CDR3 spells CASSLTLHYGYTF. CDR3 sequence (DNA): TGTGCCAGCAGTTTGACCCTGCACTATGGCTACACCTTC.